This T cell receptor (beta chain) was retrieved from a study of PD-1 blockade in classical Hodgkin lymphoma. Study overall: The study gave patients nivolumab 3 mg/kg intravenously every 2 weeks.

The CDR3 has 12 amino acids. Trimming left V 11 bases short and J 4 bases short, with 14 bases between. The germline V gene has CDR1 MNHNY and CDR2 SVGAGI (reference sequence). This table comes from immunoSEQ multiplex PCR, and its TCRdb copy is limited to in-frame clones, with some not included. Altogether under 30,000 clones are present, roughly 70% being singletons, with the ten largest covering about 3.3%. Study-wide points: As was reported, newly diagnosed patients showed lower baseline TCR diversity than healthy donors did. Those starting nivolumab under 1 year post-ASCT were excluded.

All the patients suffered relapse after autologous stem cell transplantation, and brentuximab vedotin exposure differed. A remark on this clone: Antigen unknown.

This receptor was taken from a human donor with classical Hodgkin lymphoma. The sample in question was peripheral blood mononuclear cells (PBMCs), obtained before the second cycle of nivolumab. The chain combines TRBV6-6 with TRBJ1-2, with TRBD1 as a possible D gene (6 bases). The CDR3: CAGGGGFYGYTF. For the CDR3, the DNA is TGTGCCGGAGGGGGGGGTTTCTATGGCTACACCTTC.